Presented here are 32 T cell receptor beta chains from one specimen sequenced in a study of human T cells and chemical hapten exposure. One entry per CDR3 protein, called by TCRdb with MiXCR from the RACE reads. There are around 110,000 distinct CDR3 sequences in the sample; roughly 12% occur only once, and around 1.6% lies in the top ten. Regarding time point: pre-sensitization, week 0. As to treatment: therapeutic diphenylcyclopropenone sensitization with weekly scalp DPC. Material: whole blood, obtained in connection with sensitization to the hapten diphenylcyclopropenone (DPC). Receptors originate from a woman between 50 and 59 years old with alopecia areata. Some clones in this sample may be carry-over from other donors' samples.

CDR3 region: CASRPNVNEAFF. The CDR3 DNA reads TGTGCCAGCAGGCCTAACGTGAATGAAGCTTTCTTT. The chain uses TRBV28 and TRBJ1-1, with no clear D. This CDR3 has 12 residues. V lost 6 bases and J lost 7, with 12 bases in between. Germline CDR1 reads MDHEN; CDR2 reads SYDVKM.

The V call is TRBV6-5, the J call TRBJ2-5; no clear D. V was cut by 5 bases and J by 1 base, with 8 bases left in between. The CDR3 is 13 amino acids. Germline CDR1 and CDR2: MNHEY and SVGAGI. In DNA, the CDR3 is TGTGCCAGCAGTACCCGGGCCCAAGAGACCCAGTACTTC. This encodes CASSTRAQETQYF.

The gene calls are TRBV6-5 and TRBJ1-2, with 8 bases matching TRBD1. The CDR3 is 15 residues long. Germline-derived CDR1 and CDR2 are MNHEY and SVGAGI. V was pared by 6 bases and J by 2 bases, with 8 bases of the junction left unmatched. In nucleotides, the CDR3 is TGTGCCAGCAGGCCAACGACAGGGGCCAACTATGGCTACACCTTC. It translates to CASRPTTGANYGYTF.

This clonotype was observed a few times. As DNA, the CDR3 is TGTGCCAGTAGTATAGTTTCGGGTCACGAGCAGTACTTC. Encoded protein: CASSIVSGHEQYF. This chain uses TRBV19 with TRBJ2-7; D is unclear. The CDR3 has 13 amino acids. Trimming took 1 base from V and 5 from J, leaving 9 bases between them. CDR1 and CDR2 from the germline V gene are LNHDA and SQIVND (reference sequence).

V is TRBV12-5 and J is TRBJ1-5; TRBD1 matches 9 bases. Germline V gene data show CDR1 as LGHNT and CDR2 as FRNRAP. V lost 1 base, J lost 4 bases, and 2 bases stayed unmatched. This CDR3 has 15 residues. The CDR3 loop is CASGLGGQGNQPQHF. The CDR3 DNA follows: TGTGCTAGTGGTTTGGGGGGACAGGGTAATCAGCCCCAGCATTTT.

V usage is TRBV20-1 and J usage is TRBJ2-7; 9 bases fit TRBD1. CDR3 size: 12 residues. Trimming cost V 8 bases and J 5 bases; bases outside gene matches: 7. Germline assignment: CDR1 DFQATT and CDR2 SNEGSKA (reference sequence). In DNA, the CDR3 is TGCAGTAGGACAGGGGTTAAGAACGAGCAGTACTTC. Its translation: CSRTGVKNEQYF.

This clonotype was picked up many times. The gene calls are TRBV5-1 and TRBJ1-5, with D hard to call. CDR3 length: 15 residues. The germline V gene encodes CDR1 SGHRS and CDR2 YFSETQ. V lost 2 bases and J 0 bases, leaving 9 bases between the germline ends. The CDR3 spells CASSFMPDSNQPQHF. The CDR3 nucleotides read TGCGCCAGCAGCTTTATGCCGGATAGCAATCAGCCCCAGCATTTT.

In its sample, this clonotype was seen many times. CDR3 bases: TGTGCCAGCAGTCCAAGCGGGACCTACAATGAGCAGTTCTTC. This sequence encodes CASSPSGTYNEQFF. V and J are TRBV12-3 or TRBV12-4 and TRBJ2-1; 7 nucleotides match TRBD2. Losses at the gene ends were 5 bases for V and 2 bases for J; bases not matched to a gene: 3. The CDR3 loop spans 14 amino acids.

The rearrangement joins TRBV29-1 to TRBJ2-7; 10 bases line up with TRBD1. Trimming cost V 7 bases and J 7 bases; bases outside gene matches: 10. Germline-derived CDR1 and CDR2 are SQVTM and ANQGSEA. The CDR3 has 13 amino acids. Here the CDR3 reads CSANTRDRGEQYF. CDR3 nucleotides: TGCAGCGCCAACACCCGGGACAGGGGTGAGCAGTACTTC.

Only a few counts were recorded for this clonotype. The V gene is TRBV3-1, the J gene TRBJ2-7; unclear D gene. The V and J ends lost 4 bases and 3 bases respectively, with 7 bases between them. Per germline, CDR1 LGHDT and CDR2 YNNKEL (reference sequence). The CDR3 length is 12 residues. The CDR3 nucleotides read TGTGCCAGCAGCCGGAATTTCTACGAGCAGTACTTC. Translated: CASSRNFYEQYF.

The rearrangement links TRBV6-6 to TRBJ2-4, with 8 bases identical to TRBD1. The CDR3 totals 16 residues. Germline V gene lookup returns CDR1 MNHNY and CDR2 SVGAGI (reference sequence). V lost 6 bases, J lost 1 base, and 8 bases stayed unmatched. CDR3 region: CASSSLGQGAKNIQYF. CDR3 sequence (DNA): TGTGCCAGCAGCTCCCTTGGACAGGGCGCCAAAAACATTCAGTACTTC.

For this clonotype: A read error is possible here, since a much larger clone lies one base away. The chain couples TRBV24-1 to TRBJ2-2; TRBD1 is a possible D gene (7 bases). With 11 bases removed from V and 4 bases from J, the gap between germline ends came to 16 bases. Germline V gene data show CDR1 as KGHDR and CDR2 as SFDVKD. This CDR3 contains 14 residues. The CDR3 sequence is CAIRGAGGTGELFF. CDR3 nucleotides: TGTGCCATCAGGGGGGCCGGCGGCACCGGGGAGCTGTTTTTT.

The chain is built from TRBV7-8 and TRBJ2-1; 11 bases fit TRBD2. Germline V CDR1 and CDR2: SGHVS, FQNEAQ. The CDR3 consists of 15 residues. Unmatched junction bases numbered 1, after V lost 2 bases and J lost 4 bases. CDR3 coding DNA: TGTGCCAGCAGCTTATCTAGCGGGGGGTACAATGAGCAGTTCTTC. It specifies CASSLSSGGYNEQFF.

The chain has TRBV12-3 or TRBV12-4 and TRBJ2-5, with a weak D call TRBD1 (5 bases). Deletions cut 3 bases from V and 11 bases from J, with 13 bases between. The CDR3 sequence is 12 residues long. CDR3 protein: CASSFLFQGQYF. The CDR3 nucleotides are TGTGCCAGCAGTTTTTTGTTCCAGGGTCAGTACTTC.

V usage is TRBV12-3 or TRBV12-4 and J usage is TRBJ2-4; perhaps TRBD1 as D (5 bases). The V end was cut by 2 bases, the J end by 8 bases, with 13 bases between. This CDR3 is built from 14 residues. Here the CDR3 DNA reads TGTGCCAGCAGTTTAAAGGGGCCTGGGGACATTCAGTACTTC. It codes for CASSLKGPGDIQYF.

Comments on this clonotype: Its ends do not fully match the called genes, so a read error is possible. This chain joins TRBV7-2 and TRBJ2-4; D may correspond to TRBD1 or TRBD2 (6 bases each). Germline V gene lookup returns CDR1 SGHTA and CDR2 FQGNSA. This CDR3 spans 15 amino acids. The CDR3 region has the DNA TGTGCCAGCAGTTTAGGGGGAGGCAGTCAAAACATTCAGTACTTC. Residues: CASSLGGGSQNIQYF.

This clonotype was detected ten times or more. This rearrangement joins TRBV6-5 to TRBJ1-1, with a possible D match to TRBD1 (5 bases). Germline loops: CDR1 MNHEY, CDR2 SVGAGI. The length of the CDR3 is 14 residues. Trimming left V 3 bases short and J 11 bases short, with 19 bases between. The DNA of the CDR3 is TGTGCCAGCAGTTATAGCCCTTCCGGGGGAAGGGCTTTCTTT. Encoded protein: CASSYSPSGGRAFF.

The rearrangement uses TRBV9 and TRBJ1-6, with TRBD1 matching over 8 bases. The CDR3 spans 15 residues. With 0 bases clipped from V and 10 bases from J, the junction kept 6 bases outside the gene matches. Germline loops: CDR1 SGDLS, CDR2 YYNGEE. The CDR3 sequence is CASSVDTGGRSPLHF. The CDR3 DNA sequence: TGTGCCAGCAGCGTAGATACAGGGGGTAGGTCACCCCTCCACTTT. The full variable domain, in which reference TRBV9 and TRBJ1-6 provide the parts outside the CDR3, is DSGVTQTPKHLITATGQRVTLRCSPRSGDLSVYWYQQSLDQGLQFLIQYYNGEERAKGNILERFSAQQFPDLHSELNLSSLELGDSALYFCASSVDTGGRSPLHFGNGTRLTVT.

V is TRBV7-2 and J is TRBJ1-1; TRBD1 matches 9 bases. This CDR3 is built from 14 residues. Germline CDR1 SGHTA, CDR2 FQGNSA. Trimming at V came to 0 bases and at J to 8 bases, leaving 4 bases not matched to a gene. The CDR3 bases are TGTGCCAGCAGCTTAGCGTGGGACAGGGCCGAAGCTTTCTTT. It yields the protein CASSLAWDRAEAFF. Looking up the rest from reference TRBV7-2 and TRBJ1-1 gives the full variable domain: GAGVSQSPSNKVTEKGKDVELRCDPISGHTALYWYRQSLGQGLEFLIYFQGNSAPDKSGLPSDRFSAERTGGSVSTLTIQRTQQEDSAVYLCASSLAWDRAEAFFGQGTRLTVV.

In the case of this clonotype: One end of the junction varies from germline; a read error may be responsible. The gene calls are TRBV7-7 and TRBJ2-1; 8 nucleotides align to TRBD1. The germline gives CDR1 SSHAT, CDR2 FNYEAQ (reference sequence). This CDR3 has 15 residues. The CDR3 nucleotides are TGTGCTAGCAGCTTAGGACAGGGAATAAGCAATGAGCAGTTCTTC. Protein: CASSLGQGISNEQFF.

The chain has TRBV12-3 or TRBV12-4 and TRBJ2-5, with TRBD1 matching 10 bases. The CDR3 sequence is 16 residues long. V lost 6 bases to trimming and J lost 5 bases; unmatched junction nucleotides: 12. DNA for the CDR3: TGTGCCAGCAGGCCCAACCGACAGGGGGCTATGGAGACCCAGTACTTC. Encoded protein: CASRPNRQGAMETQYF.

This clonotype was found many times. The J gene is TRBJ2-5, the V gene TRBV7-6; 9 nucleotides line up with TRBD1. The CDR3 length is 14 residues. Germline-derived CDR1 and CDR2 are SGHVS and FNYEAQ. Germline trimming cut 5 bases from V and 2 bases from J; bases unmatched to any gene: 3. CDR3 bases: TGTGCCAGCAGCCGACAGGGGGGACAAGAGACCCAGTACTTC. Its protein product is CASSRQGGQETQYF. Full variable domain (remainder filled in from reference TRBV7-6 and TRBJ2-5): GAGVSQSPRYKVTKRGQDVALRCDPISGHVSLYWYRQALGQGPEFLTYFNYEAQQDKSGLPNDRFSAERPEGSISTLTIQRTEQRDSAMYRCASSRQGGQETQYFGPGTRLLVL.

This clonotype appeared many times. This chain links TRBV2 with TRBJ2-5; TRBD2 might be the D (6 bases). The V gene's germline CDR1 is SNHLY and CDR2 FYNNEI. V was clipped by 1 base and J by 5 bases, with 17 bases between them. The CDR3 loop spans 16 amino acids. CDR3 in amino acids: CASSEGSGSIAETQYF. In nucleotides, the CDR3 is TGTGCCAGCAGTGAAGGAAGCGGGTCAATAGCGGAGACCCAGTACTTC.

This chain links TRBV7-9 with TRBJ1-1; D uncertain. Trimming removed 5 bases at V and 2 bases at J, with 12 bases between. Per the germline V gene, CDR1 is SEHNR and CDR2 is FQNEAQ (reference sequence). This CDR3 has 14 amino acids. The CDR3 loop is CASSLDGVNTEAFF. CDR3 coding DNA: TGTGCCAGCAGCCTAGATGGGGTTAACACTGAAGCTTTCTTT.

The genes are TRBV28 and TRBJ2-3; 8 positions match TRBD2. The J segment lost 3 bases and the V segment lost 6 bases, leaving 8 bases of the junction unmatched. Germline values: CDR1 MDHEN, CDR2 SYDVKM. The CDR3 extends over 15 amino acids. The CDR3 reads CASSGRDKATDTQYF. Here the CDR3 DNA reads TGTGCCAGCAGCGGGAGGGATAAGGCGACAGATACGCAGTATTTT.

This clonotype showed up many times. The chain couples TRBV7-8 to TRBJ1-1; weak D call: TRBD1 (6 bases). Trimming took off 1 base at V and 7 bases at J, with 13 bases between the two ends. The CDR3 covers 14 residues. Germline lookup yields CDR1 SGHVS and CDR2 FQNEAQ. The CDR3: CASSLGIGGGEAFF. CDR3 DNA sequence: TGTGCCAGCAGCTTAGGCATCGGAGGGGGTGAAGCTTTCTTT.

V and J are TRBV4-2 and TRBJ1-1, with D perhaps matching TRBD1 (5 bases). Per the germline V gene, CDR1 is LGHNA and CDR2 is YNFKEQ. This CDR3 contains 13 residues. The V and J ends lost 0 bases and 7 bases respectively, with 9 bases between them. For the CDR3, the DNA is TGTGCCAGCAGCCAAGAAGACAGACGTGAAGCTTTCTTT. Its translation: CASSQEDRREAFF.

This clonotype was seen more than once but under ten times. V and J are TRBV5-1 and TRBJ1-4; D is uncertain. Between the trimmed V and J ends, which lost 5 bases and 3 bases, there was a span of 8 bases. CDR1 SGHRS and CDR2 YFSETQ come from the germline V gene. The CDR3 has 13 residues. The CDR3 protein is CASSPGPNEKLFF. The CDR3 coding sequence is TGCGCCAGCAGTCCGGGCCCTAATGAAAAACTGTTTTTT.

The table lists this clonotype with many counts. V and J are TRBV6-5 and TRBJ1-5; TRBD1 is a possible D gene (5 bases). The germline V gene encodes CDR1 MNHEY and CDR2 SVGAGI. V gave up 6 bases and J gave up 3 bases, with 15 bases separating them. The length of the CDR3 is 15 residues. CDR3 sequence reads: CASSSGDPSNQPQHF. The CDR3 DNA reads as TGTGCCAGCAGCTCGGGGGATCCTTCCAATCAGCCCCAGCATTTT.

This clonotype was seen more than once but under ten times. The chain carries TRBV21-1 and TRBJ2-1. TRBV21-1 is a documented pseudogene. The CDR3 is 13 amino acids. The CDR3 protein is CASTPTPRNEQFF. The CDR3 nucleotides read TGTGCCAGCACCCCGACCCCGAGGAATGAGCAGTTCTTC.

This clonotype has more than one count but fewer than ten. The genes are TRBV27 and TRBJ2-4; the match to TRBD2 covers 13 bases. The CDR3 length is 19 residues. Looked up from germline, CDR1 is MNHEY and CDR2 is SMNVEV (reference sequence). The ends lost 5 bases at V and 8 bases at J; junction bases unmatched: 18. The CDR3 coding sequence is TGTGCCAGCAGTGCCTCTAGTTTTAGGACTAGCGGGAGTCGGGACATTCAGTACTTC. Its translation: CASSASSFRTSGSRDIQYF.

The chain recombines TRBV10-3 with TRBJ2-5, with 10 bases that match TRBD2. Germline assignment: CDR1 ENHRY and CDR2 SYGVKD. CDR3 length: 14 residues. After removal of 4 bases from V and 3 bases from J, the junction contained 2 bases not matched to a gene. This CDR3 reads CAISATSGEETQYF. The CDR3 DNA reads as TGTGCCATCAGTGCTACTAGCGGGGAAGAGACCCAGTACTTC.